Presented here are 30 T cell receptor beta chains from one specimen sequenced in a study of blood T cell repertoires in COVID-19. The repertoire was sequenced with immunoSEQ multiplex PCR; TCRdb's copy has only in-frame clones and lacks some. This table holds around 300,000 clones, 75% to 95% found once. What was sequenced was PBMCs or T cells enriched from blood (not recorded which). Receptor source: a woman in her twenties or thirties who had recovered from COVID-19.

In this sample, this clone turned up once. V gene TRBV28 combines with J gene TRBJ2-5, with TRBD1 as a possible D gene (6 bases). This CDR3 spans 15 amino acids. V gave up 3 bases and J gave up 0 bases, with 11 bases separating them. Germline assignment: CDR1 MDHEN and CDR2 SYDVKM. The CDR3 is CASSFARGNQETQYF. In DNA form, the CDR3 reads TGTGCCAGCAGTTTTGCCAGGGGTAACCAAGAGACCCAGTACTTC.

The DNA for the CDR3 is TGTGCCAGCTCCCGGGACAGTTATAAAATTACTGAAGCTTTCTTT. As protein: CASSRDSYKITEAFF. The rearrangement uses TRBV18 and TRBJ1-1; TRBD1 aligns across 7 bases. With V trimmed by 6 bases and J by 5 bases, 12 bases remained unmatched. Germline CDR1 is KGHSH and CDR2 is LQKENI. CDR3 length: 15 residues.

The rearrangement joins TRBV20-1 to TRBJ2-1; the D is unclear. The germline CDR1 and CDR2 sequences are DFQATT and SNEGSKA (reference sequence). This CDR3 comprises 14 residues. Trimming pared 3 bases from V and 2 bases from J, leaving 11 bases between. The CDR3 DNA reads TGCAGTGCTAGTGAGGCGGAGACCTACAATGAGCAGTTCTTC. Its translation: CSASEAETYNEQFF.

The V gene is TRBV28, the J gene TRBJ2-1, with a possible D match to TRBD1 (6 bases). This CDR3 region has 14 residues. The germline V and J ends were trimmed by 3 bases and 8 bases, with 14 bases remaining between them. Germline-derived CDR1 and CDR2 are MDHEN and SYDVKM. CDR3 sequence (DNA): TGTGCCAGCAGTTTTCTGGACAGAGGACATGAGCAGTTCTTC. As protein: CASSFLDRGHEQFF.

The V gene is TRBV29-1, the J gene TRBJ1-5; TRBD1 agrees at 10 bases. V dropped 7 bases and J dropped 3; count of bases not matched to a gene: 3. The CDR3 covers 13 residues. Germline V gene data show CDR1 as SQVTM and CDR2 as ANQGSEA. The CDR3 here is CSGGQGLNQPQHF. For the CDR3, the DNA is TGCAGCGGGGGACAGGGGCTCAATCAGCCCCAGCATTTT. Full variable domain (rest looked up from reference TRBV29-1 and TRBJ1-5): SAVISQKPSRDICQRGTSLTIQCQVDSQVTMMFWYRQQPGQSLTLIATANQGSEATYESGFVIDKFPISRPNLTFSTLTVSNMSPEDSSIYLCSGGQGLNQPQHFGDGTRLSIL.

The chain links TRBV7-9 to TRBJ1-6; 11 positions agree with TRBD1. Looked up from germline, CDR1 is SEHNR and CDR2 is FQNEAQ (reference sequence). With 4 bases clipped from V and 9 bases from J, the junction kept 14 bases outside the gene matches. The length of the CDR3 is 18 residues. The CDR3 spells CASSSHTTGQGARSPLHF. For the CDR3, the DNA is TGTGCCAGCAGCTCACACACAACCGGACAGGGGGCTCGTTCACCCCTCCACTTT. Full variable domain (missing parts from reference TRBV7-9 and TRBJ1-6): DTGVSQNPRHKITKRGQNVTFRCDPISEHNRLYWYRQTLGQGPEFLTYFQNEAQLEKSRLLSDRFSAERPKGSFSTLEIQRTEQGDSAMYLCASSSHTTGQGARSPLHFGNGTRLTVT.

V and J are TRBV30 and TRBJ1-6, with D hard to call. CDR1 is GTSNPN and CDR2 is SVGIG in the germline V gene (reference sequence). The ends were cut back, 4 bases at V and 4 bases at J, with 8 bases in the middle. The CDR3 is 13 amino acids. CDR3 sequence (DNA): TGTGCCTGGAAGCGAGGTTATAATTCACCCCTCCACTTT. Its translation: CAWKRGYNSPLHF.

This sequence joins TRBV4-3 and TRBJ1-2; 9 bases are a match to TRBD1. Germline values: CDR1 LGHNA, CDR2 YSLEER. V gave up 4 bases and J gave up 4 bases; unmatched junction bases: 10. The CDR3 is 16 amino acids. CDR3 DNA: TGCGCCAGCAGCCTAGACGGGACAGGGACCATCTATGGCTACACCTTC. Protein: CASSLDGTGTIYGYTF.

V gene TRBV5-4 combines with J gene TRBJ2-5; tentative D call: TRBD1 (6 bases). Between the trimmed V and J ends, which lost 4 bases and 5 bases, there was a span of 27 bases. Germline V lookup: CDR1 SGHNT, CDR2 YYREEE (reference sequence). The CDR3 consists of 18 residues. The DNA of the CDR3 is TGTGCCAGCAGCCCGTCCGACCGGGCAGGGGTCTTCTCGGAGACCCAGTACTTC. It specifies CASSPSDRAGVFSETQYF.

The chain carries TRBV11-2 and TRBJ1-6; D is unclear. The V gene's germline CDR1 is SGHAT and CDR2 FQNNGV. Trimming removed 0 bases at V and 9 bases at J, with 6 bases between. The CDR3 consists of 13 residues. This CDR3 reads CASSLEEGSPLHF. CDR3 bases: TGTGCCAGCAGCTTAGAAGAGGGTTCACCCCTCCACTTT.

The genes are TRBV28 and TRBJ1-1; a possible D gene is TRBD1 (5 bases). Trimming cost V 8 bases and J 0 bases, with 16 bases left between them. From germline, CDR1 is MDHEN and CDR2 SYDVKM. CDR3 length: 15 amino acids. The CDR3 here is CASGSRQKLNTEAFF. CDR3 nucleotides: TGTGCCAGCGGAAGTCGACAGAAGTTGAACACTGAAGCTTTCTTT.

V usage is TRBV28 and J usage is TRBJ1-4; 7 bases fit TRBD1. This CDR3 is 14 amino acids long. CDR1 and CDR2 from the germline V gene are MDHEN and SYDVKM. Germline trimming cut 2 bases from V and 8 bases from J; bases unmatched to any gene: 5. The CDR3 DNA reads TGTGCCAGCAGTTTAGACAGGGTGGGGGAAAAACTGTTTTTT. Protein sequence: CASSLDRVGEKLFF.

CDR3 DNA: TGTGCCAGTAGTATAGGCCCCCGTAGCGGGTCCGCCCGGATCGATGAGCAGTTCTTC. Translation: CASSIGPRSGSARIDEQFF. The chain is built from TRBV19 and TRBJ2-1; 7 bases are a match to TRBD2. Germline V gene lookup returns CDR1 LNHDA and CDR2 SQIVND (reference sequence). Losses at the gene ends were 1 base for V and 8 bases for J; bases not matched to a gene: 20. The CDR3 has 19 residues.

The gene calls are TRBV5-6 and TRBJ1-6, with D maybe TRBD1 (5 bases). Deletions cut 2 bases from V and 7 bases from J, with 13 bases between. The CDR3 covers 15 residues. Germline CDR1 and CDR2: SGHDT and YYEEEE. For the CDR3, the DNA is TGTGCCAGCAGCTTTGCCATTCGGGGGAATTCACCCCTCCACTTT. It specifies CASSFAIRGNSPLHF.

V and J are TRBV28 and TRBJ2-5; the D gene is possibly TRBD2 (6 bases). Germline CDR1 MDHEN, CDR2 SYDVKM. This CDR3 is 13 amino acids long. The V end was cut by 3 bases, the J end by 4 bases, with 9 bases between. The CDR3 here is CASSLFGRETQYF. CDR3 coding DNA: TGTGCCAGCAGTTTGTTCGGGAGAGAGACCCAGTACTTC.

The chain employs TRBV3-1 (or the pseudogene TRBV3-2) and TRBJ1-1; D remains ambiguous. Between the trimmed V and J ends, which lost 4 bases and 4 bases, there was a span of 10 bases. Germline lookup yields CDR1 LGHDT and CDR2 YNNKEL (reference sequence). The CDR3 runs to 13 residues. For the CDR3, the DNA is TGTGCCAGCAGCCTCTACAGTGGCACTGAAGCTTTCTTT. This translates into CASSLYSGTEAFF.

The chain carries TRBV19 and TRBJ1-5; D gene ambiguous. With 5 bases removed from V and 3 bases from J, the gap between germline ends came to 8 bases. Per germline, CDR1 LNHDA and CDR2 SQIVND (reference sequence). CDR3 length: 13 amino acids. The CDR3 nucleotides read TGTGCCAGTAGTGCTACAGTCAATCAGCCCCAGCATTTT. It codes for CASSATVNQPQHF.

The J gene is TRBJ2-7, the V gene TRBV28, with 9 bases that match TRBD1. This CDR3 spans 14 amino acids. V trimming: 5 bases; J trimming: 5 bases; junction bases outside the gene matches: 7. Germline V lookup: CDR1 MDHEN, CDR2 SYDVKM. The CDR3 loop reads CASSLSTGGHEQYF. The CDR3 bases are TGTGCCAGCAGTCTCTCGACAGGGGGGCACGAGCAGTACTTC.

This chain joins TRBV5-1 and TRBJ2-7, with D unresolved. This CDR3 spans 14 amino acids. The V end was cut by 4 bases, the J end by 3 bases, with 14 bases between. The V gene's germline CDR1 is SGHRS and CDR2 YFSETQ. CDR3 coding DNA: TGCGCCAGCAGCCTCCGTTGGTCGGTCTACGAGCAGTACTTC. This gives the protein CASSLRWSVYEQYF.

The chain employs TRBV11-2 and TRBJ2-7; 9 nucleotides align to TRBD2. The junction had 11 bases not matched to a gene; V was cut back by 5 bases and J by 12 bases. The CDR3 is 13 residues long. CDR1 and CDR2 from the germline V gene are SGHAT and FQNNGV. The CDR3 DNA sequence: TGTGCCAGCAGCCCAAGGGAGGGACTAGCTCCGTACTTC. Translating it yields CASSPREGLAPYF.

This chain joins TRBV5-1 and TRBJ2-2; TRBD2 aligns across 14 bases. The CDR3 loop spans 18 amino acids. The germline V gene has CDR1 SGHRS and CDR2 YFSETQ. V gave up 4 bases and J gave up 7 bases; unmatched junction bases: 12. CDR3 sequence (DNA): TGCGCCAGCAGCCTATCAGGGGGACTAGCGGGAGATATCGGGGAGCTGTTTTTT. Protein: CASSLSGGLAGDIGELFF. The complete variable domain, with remaining parts taken from reference TRBV5-1 and TRBJ2-2, reads KAGVTQTPRYLIKTRGQQVTLSCSPISGHRSVSWYQQTPGQGLQFLFEYFSETQRNKGNFPGRFSGRQFSNSRSEMNVSTLELGDSALYLCASSLSGGLAGDIGELFFGEGSRLTVL.

J is TRBJ1-2 and V is TRBV4-3; TRBD1 agrees at 8 bases. Germline V CDR1 and CDR2: LGHNA, YSLEER. There are 14 residues in the CDR3. The V segment lost 0 bases and the J segment 8 bases; nucleotides outside the gene matches: 5. The CDR3, as DNA: TGCGCCAGCAGCCAAGATCTCAGGGGGCGAGGCTACACCTTC. Translating it yields CASSQDLRGRGYTF.

V is TRBV28 and J is TRBJ1-1; D gene ambiguous. The germline V gene encodes CDR1 MDHEN and CDR2 SYDVKM. Trimming left V 2 bases short and J 1 base short, with 8 bases between. This CDR3 has 14 amino acids. The CDR3 DNA reads as TGTGCCAGCAGTTTAAGTGGCCAGAACACTGAAGCTTTCTTT. This codes for CASSLSGQNTEAFF.

This clone came up a few times. The V gene is TRBV12-3 or TRBV12-4, the J gene TRBJ1-2; 9 nucleotides align to TRBD1. J gave up 8 bases and V 5 bases, and 6 bases lay outside the gene matches. The CDR3 consists of 13 residues. DNA of the CDR3: TGTGCCAGCAGTCCTGGACAGGGGTGGGGCTACACCTTC. This encodes CASSPGQGWGYTF.

The V and J genes are TRBV7-2 and TRBJ1-5; D possibly corresponds to TRBD1 (5 bases). This CDR3 comprises 14 residues. Trimming shortened V by 5 bases and J by 4 bases, and 12 bases separated the two germline ends. Germline lookup yields CDR1 SGHTA and CDR2 FQGNSA. The CDR3 nucleotides are TGTGCCAGCAGCAGGGGTCCTTCTAATCAGCCCCAGCATTTT. As protein: CASSRGPSNQPQHF.

Only one count was recorded for this clone. V is TRBV24-1 and J is TRBJ2-1; D perhaps matches TRBD2 (6 bases). V lost 0 bases, J lost 5 bases, and 10 bases lay in between. The CDR3 runs to 15 residues. CDR1 KGHDR and CDR2 SFDVKD come from the germline V gene. CDR3 sequence: CATSDLRGWNNEQFF. CDR3 sequence (DNA): TGTGCCACCAGTGATTTGCGGGGGTGGAACAATGAGCAGTTCTTC.

The chain has TRBV9 and TRBJ2-2; 8 bases are shared with TRBD2. The CDR3 covers 17 residues. With V trimmed by 4 bases and J by 1 base, 9 bases remained unmatched. Germline V gene sequence: CDR1 SGDLS, CDR2 YYNGEE. CDR3 nucleotide sequence: TGTGCCAGCAGCACCCAACCGGGACTAGGGAACACCGGGGAGCTGTTTTTT. Protein sequence: CASSTQPGLGNTGELFF.

V gene TRBV28 combines with J gene TRBJ2-3, with 7 bases identical to TRBD2. Germline CDR1 and CDR2: MDHEN and SYDVKM. The J segment lost 2 bases and the V segment lost 2 bases, leaving 4 bases of the junction unmatched. This CDR3 spans 15 amino acids. CDR3 DNA sequence: TGTGCCAGCAGTTTAGCGGGGGTGGTCACAGATACGCAGTATTTT. Translated, it gives CASSLAGVVTDTQYF.

This sequence joins TRBV7-6 and TRBJ1-3, with D unresolved. In germline, CDR1 is SGHVS, CDR2 FNYEAQ. This CDR3 has 17 residues. Trimming took 1 base from V and 3 from J, leaving 16 bases between them. The DNA of the CDR3 is TGTGCCAGCAGCTTAGAATCGACGTCCGGGATTGGAAACACCATATATTTT. Amino acid sequence: CASSLESTSGIGNTIYF.

The chain carries TRBV19 and TRBJ2-2; a weak D match, TRBD2 (5 bases). The CDR3 has 16 amino acids. V lost 3 bases and J 4 bases, leaving 15 bases between the germline ends. The V gene's germline CDR1 is LNHDA and CDR2 SQIVND (reference sequence). The CDR3 bases are TGTGCCAGTAGTATTGAGGGCACTGGGATCACCGGGGAGCTGTTTTTT. Its translation: CASSIEGTGITGELFF.